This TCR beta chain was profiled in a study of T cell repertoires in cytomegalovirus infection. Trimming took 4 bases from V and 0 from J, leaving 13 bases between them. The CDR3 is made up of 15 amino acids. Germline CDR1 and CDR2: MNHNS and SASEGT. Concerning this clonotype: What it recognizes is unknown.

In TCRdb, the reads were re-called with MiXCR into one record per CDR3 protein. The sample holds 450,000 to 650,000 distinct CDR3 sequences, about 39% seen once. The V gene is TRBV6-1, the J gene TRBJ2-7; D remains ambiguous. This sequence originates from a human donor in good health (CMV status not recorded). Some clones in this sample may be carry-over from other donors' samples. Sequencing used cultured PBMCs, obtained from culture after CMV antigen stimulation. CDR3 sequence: CASSGEARRSYEQYF. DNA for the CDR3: TGTGCCAGCAGTGGCGAAGCTAGACGCTCCTACGAGCAGTACTTC.